This TCR beta chain was found in a study of T cell responses to AZD1222 COVID-19 vaccine. General study findings and limits: Donors were chiefly white British, with a greater number of females, and clonal diversity was perhaps underestimated.

Generated by immunoSEQ multiplex PCR, the TCRdb table keeps only in-frame clones and is missing some. This sample has 130,000 or so clones; roughly 90% occur once, and the top ten carry 2.5% to 3.5%. Worth noting for this clone: What it binds is unknown.

The material was peripheral blood, obtained on day 0 of AZD1222 vaccination. The source is an adult in good health.

The CDR3, as DNA: TGTGCCAGCAGCTTAGACCCGACAGGGAGCTACGAGCAGTACTTC. Translation gives CASSLDPTGSYEQYF. This chain connects TRBV11-2 to TRBJ2-7; 7 bases fit TRBD1. Germline V gives CDR1 SGHAT, CDR2 FQNNGV. The V segment lost 0 bases and the J segment 3 bases; nucleotides outside the gene matches: 5. The CDR3 runs to 15 residues.